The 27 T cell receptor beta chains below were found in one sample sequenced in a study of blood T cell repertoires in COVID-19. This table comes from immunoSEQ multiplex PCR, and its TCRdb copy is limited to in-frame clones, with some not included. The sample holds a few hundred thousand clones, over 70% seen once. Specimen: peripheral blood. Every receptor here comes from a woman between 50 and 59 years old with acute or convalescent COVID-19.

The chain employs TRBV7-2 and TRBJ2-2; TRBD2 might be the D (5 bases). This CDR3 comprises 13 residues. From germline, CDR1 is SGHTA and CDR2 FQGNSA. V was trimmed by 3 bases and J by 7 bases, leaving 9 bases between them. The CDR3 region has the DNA TGTGCCAGCAGCTTTTCAGAGGGCGGGGAGCTGTTTTTT. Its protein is CASSFSEGGELFF.

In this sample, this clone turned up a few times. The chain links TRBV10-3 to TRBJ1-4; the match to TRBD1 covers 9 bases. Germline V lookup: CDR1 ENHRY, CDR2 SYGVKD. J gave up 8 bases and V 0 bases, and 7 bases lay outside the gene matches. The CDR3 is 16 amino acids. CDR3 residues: CAISESGTGRGEKLFF. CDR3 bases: TGTGCCATCAGTGAGTCGGGGACAGGGCGAGGAGAAAAACTGTTTTTT.

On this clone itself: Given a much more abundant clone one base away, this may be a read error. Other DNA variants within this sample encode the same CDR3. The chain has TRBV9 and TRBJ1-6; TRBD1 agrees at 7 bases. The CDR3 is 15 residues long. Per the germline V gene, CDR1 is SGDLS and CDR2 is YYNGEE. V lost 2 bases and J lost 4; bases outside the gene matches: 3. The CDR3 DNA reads TGTGCCAGCAGCGTCGAGGGACAGTATAATTCACCCCTCCACTTT. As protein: CASSVEGQYNSPLHF.

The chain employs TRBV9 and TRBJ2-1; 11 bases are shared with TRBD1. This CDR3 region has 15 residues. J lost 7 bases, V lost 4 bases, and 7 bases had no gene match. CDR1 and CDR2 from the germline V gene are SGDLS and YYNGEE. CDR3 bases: TGTGCCAGCAGCCCACCGGGACAGGGGGGGAATGAGCAGTTCTTC. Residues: CASSPPGQGGNEQFF.

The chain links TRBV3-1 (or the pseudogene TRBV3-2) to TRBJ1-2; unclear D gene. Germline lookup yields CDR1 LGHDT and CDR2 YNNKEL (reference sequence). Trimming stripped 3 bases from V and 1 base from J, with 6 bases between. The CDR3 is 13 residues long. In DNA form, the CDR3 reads TGTGCCAGCAGCCAGTCCAGTAACTATGGCTACACCTTC. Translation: CASSQSSNYGYTF.

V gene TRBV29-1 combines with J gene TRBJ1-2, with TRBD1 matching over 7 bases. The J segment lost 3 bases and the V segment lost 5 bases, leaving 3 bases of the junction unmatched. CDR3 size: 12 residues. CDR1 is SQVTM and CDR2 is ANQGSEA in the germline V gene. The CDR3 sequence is CSVSGTDYGYTF. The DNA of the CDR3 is TGCAGCGTTTCCGGGACAGACTATGGCTACACCTTC.

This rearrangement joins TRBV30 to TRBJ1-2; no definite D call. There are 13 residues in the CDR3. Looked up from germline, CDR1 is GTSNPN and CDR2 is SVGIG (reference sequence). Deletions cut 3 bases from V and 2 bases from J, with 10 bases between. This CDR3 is CAWSEDDNYGYTF. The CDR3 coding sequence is TGTGCCTGGAGCGAGGATGACAACTATGGCTACACCTTC.

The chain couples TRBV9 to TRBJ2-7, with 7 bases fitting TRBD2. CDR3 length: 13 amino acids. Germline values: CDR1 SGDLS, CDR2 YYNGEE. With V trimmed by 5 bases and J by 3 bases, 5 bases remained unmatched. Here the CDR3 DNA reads TGTGCCAGCAGGGCTAGCGGAAGCTACGAGCAGTACTTC. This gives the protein CASRASGSYEQYF.

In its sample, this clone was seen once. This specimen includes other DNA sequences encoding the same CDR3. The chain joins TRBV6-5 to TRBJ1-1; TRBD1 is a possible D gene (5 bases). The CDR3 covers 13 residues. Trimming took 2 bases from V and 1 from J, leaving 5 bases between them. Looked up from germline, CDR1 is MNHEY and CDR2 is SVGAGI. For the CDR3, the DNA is TGTGCCAGCAGTTACACAGGGAACACTGAAGCTTTCTTT. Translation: CASSYTGNTEAFF.

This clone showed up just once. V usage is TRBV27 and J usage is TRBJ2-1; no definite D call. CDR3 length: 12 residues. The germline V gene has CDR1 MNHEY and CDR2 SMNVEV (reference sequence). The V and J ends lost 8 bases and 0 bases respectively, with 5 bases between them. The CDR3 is CASLSSYNEQFF. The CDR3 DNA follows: TGTGCCAGCCTTAGCTCCTACAATGAGCAGTTCTTC.

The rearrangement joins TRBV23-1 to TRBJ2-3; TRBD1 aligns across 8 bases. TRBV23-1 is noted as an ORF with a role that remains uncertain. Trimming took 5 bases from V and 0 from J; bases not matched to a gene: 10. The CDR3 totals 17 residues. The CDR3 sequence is CASSDGQGTTSTDTQYF. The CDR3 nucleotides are TGCGCCAGCAGTGATGGACAGGGTACTACGAGCACAGATACGCAGTATTTT.

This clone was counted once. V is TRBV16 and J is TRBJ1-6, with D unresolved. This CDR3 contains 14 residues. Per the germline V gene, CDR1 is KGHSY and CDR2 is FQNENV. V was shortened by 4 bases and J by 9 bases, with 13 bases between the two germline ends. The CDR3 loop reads CASSPGWASSPLHF. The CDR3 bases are TGTGCCAGCAGCCCTGGATGGGCAAGTTCACCCCTCCACTTT.

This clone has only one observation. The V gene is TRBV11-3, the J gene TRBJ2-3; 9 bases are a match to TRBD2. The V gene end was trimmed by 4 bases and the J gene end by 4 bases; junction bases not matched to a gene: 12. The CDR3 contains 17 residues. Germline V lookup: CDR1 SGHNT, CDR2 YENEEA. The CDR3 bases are TGTGCCAGCAGCTCCTCTTTTAGCGGGAGTGGCTCAGATACGCAGTATTTT. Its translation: CASSSSFSGSGSDTQYF.

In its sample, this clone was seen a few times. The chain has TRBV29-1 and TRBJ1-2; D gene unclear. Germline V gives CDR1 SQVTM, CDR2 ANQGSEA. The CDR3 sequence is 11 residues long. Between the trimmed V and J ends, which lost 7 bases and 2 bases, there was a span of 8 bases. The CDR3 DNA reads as TGCAGCGCTCGGGTAAACTATGGCTACACCTTC. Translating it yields CSARVNYGYTF.

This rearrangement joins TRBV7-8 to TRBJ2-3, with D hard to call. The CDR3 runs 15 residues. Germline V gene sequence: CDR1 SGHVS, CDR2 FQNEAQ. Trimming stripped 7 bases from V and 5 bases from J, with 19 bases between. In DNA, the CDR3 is TGTGCCAGCATGGCCGCTTTTAACCTAGGAGATACGCAGTATTTT. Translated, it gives CASMAAFNLGDTQYF.

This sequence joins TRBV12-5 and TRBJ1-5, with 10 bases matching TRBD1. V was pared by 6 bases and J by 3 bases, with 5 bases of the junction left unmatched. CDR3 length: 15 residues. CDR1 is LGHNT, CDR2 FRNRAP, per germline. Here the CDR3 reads CASGGDRGYNQPQHF. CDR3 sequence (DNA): TGTGCTAGTGGGGGGGACAGGGGTTACAATCAGCCCCAGCATTTT.

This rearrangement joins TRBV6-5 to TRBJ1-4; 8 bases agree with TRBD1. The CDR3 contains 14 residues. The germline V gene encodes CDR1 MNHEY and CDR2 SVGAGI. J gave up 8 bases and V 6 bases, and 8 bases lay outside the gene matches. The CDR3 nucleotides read TGTGCCAGCAGCAGGGGGCGGGTAAACGAAAAACTGTTTTTT. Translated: CASSRGRVNEKLFF.

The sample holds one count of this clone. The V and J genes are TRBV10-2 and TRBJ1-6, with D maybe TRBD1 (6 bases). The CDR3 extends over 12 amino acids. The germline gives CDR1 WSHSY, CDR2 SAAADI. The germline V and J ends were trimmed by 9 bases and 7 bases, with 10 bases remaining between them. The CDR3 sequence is CASSQGNSPLHF. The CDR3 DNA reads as TGCGCCAGTTCTCAGGGGAATTCACCCCTCCACTTT.

As DNA, the CDR3 is TGTGCCAGCAGCTTAAACGTGGGACAGCCCTTCCAAGAGACCCAGTACTTC. It specifies CASSLNVGQPFQETQYF. The V call is TRBV7-9, the J call TRBJ2-5, with 7 bases that match TRBD1. V was clipped by 2 bases and J by 1 base; unmatched bases: 10. The CDR3 is 17 residues long. From germline, CDR1 is SEHNR and CDR2 FQNEAQ (reference sequence).

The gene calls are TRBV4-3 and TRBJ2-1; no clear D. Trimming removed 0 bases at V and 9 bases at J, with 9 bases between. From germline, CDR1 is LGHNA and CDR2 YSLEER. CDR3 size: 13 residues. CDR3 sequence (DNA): TGCGCCAGCAGCCAAGATATTCGAGGTGAGCAGTTCTTC. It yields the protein CASSQDIRGEQFF.

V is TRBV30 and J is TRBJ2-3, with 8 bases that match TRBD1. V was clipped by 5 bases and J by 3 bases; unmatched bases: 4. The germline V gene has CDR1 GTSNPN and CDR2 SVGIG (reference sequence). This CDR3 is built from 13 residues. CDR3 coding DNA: TGTGCCTGGGGACAGGGTAAGACAGATACGCAGTATTTT. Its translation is CAWGQGKTDTQYF.

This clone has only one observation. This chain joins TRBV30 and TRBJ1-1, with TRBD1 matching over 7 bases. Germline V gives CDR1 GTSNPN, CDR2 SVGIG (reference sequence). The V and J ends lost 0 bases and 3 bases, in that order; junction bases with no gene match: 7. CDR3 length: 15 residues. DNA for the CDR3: TGTGCCTGGAGTGTGCGAGGGGGCGCGTACACTGAAGCTTTCTTT. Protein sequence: CAWSVRGGAYTEAFF.

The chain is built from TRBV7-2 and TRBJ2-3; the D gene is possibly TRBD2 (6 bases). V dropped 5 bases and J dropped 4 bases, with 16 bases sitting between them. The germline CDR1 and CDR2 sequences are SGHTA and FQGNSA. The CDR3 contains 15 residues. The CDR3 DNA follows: TGTGCCAGCAGCCTTTACAGACTAGAGGCAGATACGCAGTATTTT. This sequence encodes CASSLYRLEADTQYF.

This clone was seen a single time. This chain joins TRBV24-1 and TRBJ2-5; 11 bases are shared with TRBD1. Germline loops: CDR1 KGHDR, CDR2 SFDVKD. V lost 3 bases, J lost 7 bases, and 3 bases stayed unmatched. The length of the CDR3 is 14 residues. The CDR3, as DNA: TGTGCCACCAGTGATCCGGGACAGGGGGTGACCCAGTACTTC. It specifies CATSDPGQGVTQYF.

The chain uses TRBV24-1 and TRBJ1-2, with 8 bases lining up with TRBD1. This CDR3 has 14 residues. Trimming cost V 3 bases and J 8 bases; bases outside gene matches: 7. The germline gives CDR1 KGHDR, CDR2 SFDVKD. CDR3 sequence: CATSDTQDRVGYTF. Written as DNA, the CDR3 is TGTGCCACCAGTGATACTCAGGACAGGGTAGGCTACACCTTC.

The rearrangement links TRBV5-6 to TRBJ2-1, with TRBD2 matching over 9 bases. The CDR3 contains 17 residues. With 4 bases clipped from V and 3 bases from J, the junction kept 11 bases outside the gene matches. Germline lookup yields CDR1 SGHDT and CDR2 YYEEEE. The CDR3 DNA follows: TGTGCCAGCAGCCCTCCTGGTAGCGGGAGTAGCTACAATGAGCAGTTCTTC. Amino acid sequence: CASSPPGSGSSYNEQFF. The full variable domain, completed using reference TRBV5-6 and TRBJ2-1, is DAGVTQSPTHLIKTRGQQVTLRCSPKSGHDTVSWYQQALGQGPQFIFQYYEEEERQRGNFPDRFSGHQFPNYSSELNVNALLLGDSALYLCASSPPGSGSSYNEQFFGPGTRLTVL.

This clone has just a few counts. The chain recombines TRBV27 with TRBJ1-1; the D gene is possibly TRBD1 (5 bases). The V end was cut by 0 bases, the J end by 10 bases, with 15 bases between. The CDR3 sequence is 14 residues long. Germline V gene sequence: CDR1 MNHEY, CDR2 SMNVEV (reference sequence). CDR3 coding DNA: TGTGCCAGCAGTTTATCGAGGCAGGGCGGGGGAGCTTTCTTT. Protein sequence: CASSLSRQGGGAFF.